This T cell receptor (beta chain) stems from a study of control samples from healthy donors and cancer patients. Trimming at V came to 9 bases and at J to 5 bases, leaving 7 bases not matched to a gene. CDR1 is LGHNA and CDR2 is YSLEER in the germline V gene. CDR3 length: 13 residues. Method: immunoSEQ multiplex PCR; TCRdb's copy keeps in-frame clones and lacks some. This table holds about 76,000 clones, roughly nine tenths found once. Sequencing was done on a sample of PBMCs. The receptor's source is a woman aged 45-65 years with colorectal cancer. V gene TRBV4-3 combines with J gene TRBJ2-5, with 9 bases matching TRBD1. The CDR3 coding sequence is TGCGCCAGTGGACAGGGGATCGGGGAGACCCAGTACTTC. It translates to CASGQGIGETQYF.